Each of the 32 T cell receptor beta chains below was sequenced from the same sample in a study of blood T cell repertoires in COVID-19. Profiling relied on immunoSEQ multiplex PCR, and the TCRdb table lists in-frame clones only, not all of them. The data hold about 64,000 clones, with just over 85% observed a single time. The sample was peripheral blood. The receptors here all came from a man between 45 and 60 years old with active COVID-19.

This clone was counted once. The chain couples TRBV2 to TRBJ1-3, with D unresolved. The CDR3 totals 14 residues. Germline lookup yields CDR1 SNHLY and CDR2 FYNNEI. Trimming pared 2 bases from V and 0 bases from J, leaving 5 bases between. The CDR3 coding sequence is TGTGCCAGCAGTGAACCCCGCTCTGGAAACACCATATATTTT. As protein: CASSEPRSGNTIYF.

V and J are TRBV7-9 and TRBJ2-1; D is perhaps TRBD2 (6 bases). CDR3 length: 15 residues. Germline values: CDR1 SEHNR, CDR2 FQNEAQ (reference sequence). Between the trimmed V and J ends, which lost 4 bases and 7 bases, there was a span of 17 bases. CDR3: CASSSVGGGRNEQFF. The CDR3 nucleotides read TGTGCCAGCAGCTCAGTGGGGGGAGGAAGAAATGAGCAGTTCTTC.

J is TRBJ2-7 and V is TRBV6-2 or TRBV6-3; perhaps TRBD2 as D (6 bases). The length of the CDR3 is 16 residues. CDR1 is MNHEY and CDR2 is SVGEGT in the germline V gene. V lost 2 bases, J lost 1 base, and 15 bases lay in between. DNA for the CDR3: TGTGCCAGCAGTTACGGCCAGCGGGCGACTTCCTACGAGCAGTACTTC. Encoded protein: CASSYGQRATSYEQYF.

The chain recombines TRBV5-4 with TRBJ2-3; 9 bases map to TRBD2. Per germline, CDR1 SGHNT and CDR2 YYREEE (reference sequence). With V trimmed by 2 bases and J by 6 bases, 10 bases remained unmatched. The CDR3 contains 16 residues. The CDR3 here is CASSFVAGGETDTQYF. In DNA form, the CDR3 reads TGTGCCAGCAGCTTTGTTGCGGGGGGGGAGACGGATACGCAGTATTTT.

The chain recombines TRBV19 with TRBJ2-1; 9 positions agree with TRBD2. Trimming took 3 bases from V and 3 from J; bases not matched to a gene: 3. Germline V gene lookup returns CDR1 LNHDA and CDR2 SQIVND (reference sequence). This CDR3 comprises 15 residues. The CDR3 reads CASSISTSGYNEQFF. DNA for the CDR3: TGTGCCAGTAGTATTTCGACTAGCGGCTACAATGAGCAGTTCTTC.

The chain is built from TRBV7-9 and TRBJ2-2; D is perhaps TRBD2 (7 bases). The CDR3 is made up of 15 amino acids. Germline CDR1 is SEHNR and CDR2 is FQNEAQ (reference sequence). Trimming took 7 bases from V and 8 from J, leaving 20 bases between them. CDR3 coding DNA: TGTGCCAGCACCAGGAGCCGGGGGGCTGTTGGGGAGCTGTTTTTT. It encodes CASTRSRGAVGELFF.

The CDR3 DNA follows: TGTGCCAGCAGTCTCACAGGGAGCTCCTACAATGAGCAGTTCTTC. Its translation: CASSLTGSSYNEQFF. V gene TRBV6-5 combines with J gene TRBJ2-1; D might be TRBD1 (6 bases). In germline, CDR1 is MNHEY, CDR2 SVGAGI. Deletions cut 5 bases from V and 0 bases from J, with 11 bases between. This CDR3 comprises 15 residues.

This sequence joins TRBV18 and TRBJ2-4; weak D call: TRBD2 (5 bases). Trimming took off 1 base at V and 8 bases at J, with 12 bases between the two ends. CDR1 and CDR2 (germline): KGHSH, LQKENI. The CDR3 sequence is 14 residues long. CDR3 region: CASSPQSMRDIQYF. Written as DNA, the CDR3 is TGTGCCAGCTCACCACAGAGCATGAGGGACATTCAGTACTTC.

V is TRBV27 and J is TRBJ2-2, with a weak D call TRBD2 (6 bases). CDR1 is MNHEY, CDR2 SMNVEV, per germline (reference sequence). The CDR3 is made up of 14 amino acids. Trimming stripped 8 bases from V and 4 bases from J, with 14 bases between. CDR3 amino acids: CASGGWGGTGELFF. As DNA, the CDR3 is TGTGCCAGCGGGGGTTGGGGAGGCACCGGGGAGCTGTTTTTT.

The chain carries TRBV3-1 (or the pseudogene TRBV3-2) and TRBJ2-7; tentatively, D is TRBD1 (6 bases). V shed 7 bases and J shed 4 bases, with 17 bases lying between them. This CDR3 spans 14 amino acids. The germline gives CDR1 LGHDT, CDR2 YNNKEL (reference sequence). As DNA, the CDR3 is TGTGCCAGCACCCGAGGGCAACAGGGTTACGAGCAGTACTTC. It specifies CASTRGQQGYEQYF.

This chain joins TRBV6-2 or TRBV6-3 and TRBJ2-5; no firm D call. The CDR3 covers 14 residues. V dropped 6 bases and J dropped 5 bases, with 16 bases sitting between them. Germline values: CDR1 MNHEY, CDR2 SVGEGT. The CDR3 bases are TGTGCCAGCAGCCTCACTTCCACCGGGGAGACCCAGTACTTC. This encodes CASSLTSTGETQYF.

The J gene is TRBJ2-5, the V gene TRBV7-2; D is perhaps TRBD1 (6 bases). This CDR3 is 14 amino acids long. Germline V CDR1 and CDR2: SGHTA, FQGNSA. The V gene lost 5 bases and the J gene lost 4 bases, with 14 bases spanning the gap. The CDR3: CASSPLLGGETQYF. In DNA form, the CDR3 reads TGTGCCAGCAGCCCCCTTCTAGGGGGAGAGACCCAGTACTTC.

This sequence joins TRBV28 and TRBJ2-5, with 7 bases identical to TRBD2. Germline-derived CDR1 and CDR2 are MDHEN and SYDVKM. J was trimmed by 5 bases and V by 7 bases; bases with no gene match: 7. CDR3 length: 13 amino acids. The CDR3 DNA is TGTGCCAGCATTGCAACTAGCGTCGAGACCCAGTACTTC. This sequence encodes CASIATSVETQYF.

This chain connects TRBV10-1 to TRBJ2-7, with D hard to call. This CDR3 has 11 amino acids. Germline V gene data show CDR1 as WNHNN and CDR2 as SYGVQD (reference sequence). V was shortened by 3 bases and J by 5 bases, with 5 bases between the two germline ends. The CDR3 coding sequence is TGCGCCAGCAGTGATTTAGACGAGCAGTACTTC. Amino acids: CASSDLDEQYF.

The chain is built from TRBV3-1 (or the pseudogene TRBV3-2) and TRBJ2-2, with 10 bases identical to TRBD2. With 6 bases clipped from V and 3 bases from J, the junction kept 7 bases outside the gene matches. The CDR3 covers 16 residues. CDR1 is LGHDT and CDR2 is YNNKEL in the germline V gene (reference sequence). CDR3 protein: CASRSLAGGHTGELFF. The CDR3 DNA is TGTGCCAGCAGGTCGTTAGCGGGGGGCCACACCGGGGAGCTGTTTTTT.

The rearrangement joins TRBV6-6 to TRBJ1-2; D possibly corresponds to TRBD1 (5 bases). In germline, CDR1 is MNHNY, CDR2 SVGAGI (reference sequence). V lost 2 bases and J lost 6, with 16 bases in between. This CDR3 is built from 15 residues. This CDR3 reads CASSYKQDGLNGYTF. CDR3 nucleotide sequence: TGTGCCAGCAGTTACAAACAGGACGGCCTGAATGGCTACACCTTC.

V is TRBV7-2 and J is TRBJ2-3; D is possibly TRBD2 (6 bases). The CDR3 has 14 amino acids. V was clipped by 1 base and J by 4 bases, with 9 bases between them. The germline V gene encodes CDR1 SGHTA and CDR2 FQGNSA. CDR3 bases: TGTGCCAGCAGCTTAGTCGGGAGTTCAGATACGCAGTATTTT. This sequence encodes CASSLVGSSDTQYF.

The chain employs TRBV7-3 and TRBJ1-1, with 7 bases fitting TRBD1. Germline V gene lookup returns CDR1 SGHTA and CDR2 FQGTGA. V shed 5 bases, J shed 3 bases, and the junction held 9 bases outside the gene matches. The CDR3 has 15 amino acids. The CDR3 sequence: CASSPGGRWDTEAFF. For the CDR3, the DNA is TGTGCCAGCAGCCCAGGGGGGAGGTGGGACACTGAAGCTTTCTTT.

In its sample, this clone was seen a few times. Written as DNA, the CDR3 is TGTGCCAGCAGCCAAGGTGGGGGGGCCTCCTACGAGCAGTACTTC. As protein: CASSQGGGASYEQYF. The J gene is TRBJ2-7, the V gene TRBV3-1 (or the pseudogene TRBV3-2); perhaps TRBD2 as D (7 bases). The CDR3 is 15 residues long. Germline loops: CDR1 LGHDT, CDR2 YNNKEL (reference sequence). The V and J ends lost 1 base and 0 bases respectively, with 10 bases between them.

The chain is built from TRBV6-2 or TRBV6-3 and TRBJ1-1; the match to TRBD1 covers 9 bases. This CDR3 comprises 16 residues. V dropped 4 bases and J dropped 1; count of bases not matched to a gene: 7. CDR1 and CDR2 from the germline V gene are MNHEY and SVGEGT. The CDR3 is CASSSTKTGGNTEAFF. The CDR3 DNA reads TGTGCCAGCAGTTCTACCAAGACAGGGGGGAACACTGAAGCTTTCTTT.

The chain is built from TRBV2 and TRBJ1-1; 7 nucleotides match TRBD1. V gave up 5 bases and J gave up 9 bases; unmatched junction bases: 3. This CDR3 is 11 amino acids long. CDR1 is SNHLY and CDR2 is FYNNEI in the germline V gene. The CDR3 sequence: CASSPTGKAFF. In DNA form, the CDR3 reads TGTGCCAGCAGTCCGACAGGGAAAGCTTTCTTT.

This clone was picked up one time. CDR3 bases: TGTGCCAGCAGTTTTTGGACAGGGGGGTCCCCCAATGAGCAGTTCTTC. It codes for CASSFWTGGSPNEQFF. The chain couples TRBV6-5 to TRBJ2-1; 10 bases match TRBD1. Germline CDR1 and CDR2: MNHEY and SVGAGI. The V gene end was trimmed by 4 bases and the J gene end by 6 bases; junction bases not matched to a gene: 9. CDR3 size: 16 residues.

The CDR3, as DNA: TGTGCCACCCGACGGCAGGATTACACTGAAGCTTTCTTT. Its protein is CATRRQDYTEAFF. The genes are TRBV12-3 or TRBV12-4 and TRBJ1-1, with unresolved D. This CDR3 contains 13 residues. V lost 10 bases, J lost 3 bases, and 15 bases lay in between.

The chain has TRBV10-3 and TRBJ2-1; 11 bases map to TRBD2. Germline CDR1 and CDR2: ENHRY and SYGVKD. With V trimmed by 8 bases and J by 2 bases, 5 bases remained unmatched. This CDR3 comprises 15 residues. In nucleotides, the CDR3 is TGTGCCATCTCGACTAGCGGGGAAACCTACAATGAGCAGTTCTTC. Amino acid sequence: CAISTSGETYNEQFF.

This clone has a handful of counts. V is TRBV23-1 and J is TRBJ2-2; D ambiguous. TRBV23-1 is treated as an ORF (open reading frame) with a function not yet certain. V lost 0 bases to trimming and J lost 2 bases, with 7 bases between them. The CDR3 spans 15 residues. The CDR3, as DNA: TGCGCCAGCAGTCAATCGTGCGTAAACACCGGGGAGCTGTTTTTT. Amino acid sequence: CASSQSCVNTGELFF.

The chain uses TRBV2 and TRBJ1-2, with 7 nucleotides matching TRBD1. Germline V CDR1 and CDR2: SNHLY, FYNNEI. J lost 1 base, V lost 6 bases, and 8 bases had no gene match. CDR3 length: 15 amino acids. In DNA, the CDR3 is TGTGCCAGCAGAGCTGACAGGGAAGGTAACTATGGCTACACCTTC. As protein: CASRADREGNYGYTF. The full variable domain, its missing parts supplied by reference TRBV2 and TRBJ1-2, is EPEVTQTPSHQVTQMGQEVILRCVPISNHLYFYWYRQILGQKVEFLVSFYNNEISEKSEIFDDQFSVERPDGSNFTLKIRSTKLEDSAMYFCASRADREGNYGYTFGSGTRLTVV.

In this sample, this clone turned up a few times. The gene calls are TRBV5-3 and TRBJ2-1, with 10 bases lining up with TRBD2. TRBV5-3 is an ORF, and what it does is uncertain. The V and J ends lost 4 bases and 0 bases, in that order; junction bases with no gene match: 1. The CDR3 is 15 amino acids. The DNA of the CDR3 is TGTGCCAGAAGCGCTAGCGGGAGCTCCTACAATGAGCAGTTCTTC. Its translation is CARSASGSSYNEQFF.

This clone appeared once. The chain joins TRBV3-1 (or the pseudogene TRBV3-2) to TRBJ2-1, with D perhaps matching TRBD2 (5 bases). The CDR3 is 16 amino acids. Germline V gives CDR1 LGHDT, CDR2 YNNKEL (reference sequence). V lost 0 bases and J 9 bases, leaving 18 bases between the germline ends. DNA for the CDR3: TGTGCCAGCAGCCAAGAACTTTTAGTGAGGGCCGGTGAGCAGTTCTTC. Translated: CASSQELLVRAGEQFF.

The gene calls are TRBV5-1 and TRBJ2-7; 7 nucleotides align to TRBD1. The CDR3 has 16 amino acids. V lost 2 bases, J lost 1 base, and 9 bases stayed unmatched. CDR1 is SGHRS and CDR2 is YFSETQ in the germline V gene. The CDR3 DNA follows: TGCGCCAGCAGCTTAAGTGTACAGGGGTCTTCCTACGAGCAGTACTTC. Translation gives CASSLSVQGSSYEQYF.

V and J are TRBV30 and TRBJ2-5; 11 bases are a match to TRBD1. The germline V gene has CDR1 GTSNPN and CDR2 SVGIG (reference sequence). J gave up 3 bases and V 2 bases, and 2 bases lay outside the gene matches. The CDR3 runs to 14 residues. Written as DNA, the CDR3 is TGTGCCTGGAGTAGGGACAGGGGGAAAGAGACCCAGTACTTC. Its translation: CAWSRDRGKETQYF.

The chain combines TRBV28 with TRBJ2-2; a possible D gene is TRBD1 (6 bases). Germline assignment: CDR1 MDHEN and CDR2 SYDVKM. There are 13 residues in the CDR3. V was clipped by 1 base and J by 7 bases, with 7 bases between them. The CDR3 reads CASSLSGVGELFF. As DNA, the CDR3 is TGTGCCAGCAGTTTATCAGGGGTCGGGGAGCTGTTTTTT. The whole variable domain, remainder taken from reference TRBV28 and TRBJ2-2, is DVKVTQSSRYLVKRTGEKVFLECVQDMDHENMFWYRQDPGLGLRLIYFSYDVKMKEKGDIPEGYSVSREKKERFSLILESASTNQTSMYLCASSLSGVGELFFGEGSRLTVL.

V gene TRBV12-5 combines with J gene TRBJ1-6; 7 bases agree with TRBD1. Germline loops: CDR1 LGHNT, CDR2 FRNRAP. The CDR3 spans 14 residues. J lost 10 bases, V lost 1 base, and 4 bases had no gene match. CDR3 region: CASGLEGQVSPLHF. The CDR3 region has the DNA TGTGCTAGTGGTTTGGAAGGACAGGTCTCACCCCTCCACTTT.